This T cell receptor (beta chain) was captured in a study of cytomegalovirus exposure and HLA in healthy donors. Broader study findings: Clusters of TCRs from the first cohort tended to co-occur in the 120 or so validation repertoires (as a later analysis found).

With respect to this clone: The antigen is unknown.

CDR1 and CDR2 from the germline V gene are KGHSH and LQKENI. Trimming at V came to 3 bases and at J to 8 bases, leaving 6 bases not matched to a gene. This CDR3 has 14 residues. Libraries were prepared by immunoSEQ multiplex PCR; TCRdb keeps only in-frame clonotypes and omits some of them. Counted here are about 160,000 clones, about four fifths occurring once; the ten biggest clones make up roughly 10%. This sequence joins TRBV18 and TRBJ1-2; 10 nucleotides line up with TRBD1. The specimen sequenced was PBMCs. The clonotype was recovered from a young man in good health and CMV-seropositive. CDR3 amino acids: CASSPSGTGDGYTF. The CDR3 DNA reads TGTGCCAGCTCACCTTCCGGGACAGGGGACGGCTACACCTTC.